These 29 T cell receptor beta chains share one sample of origin, sequenced in a study of blood T cell repertoires in COVID-19. Here immunoSEQ multiplex PCR was the method, and the copy in TCRdb shows in-frame clones only, minus some. Of about 140,000 clones detected, approximately 87% appear once; the ten largest clones hold 4.3%. The sequenced sample consisted of peripheral blood. The origin of the receptors is a woman in her 40s with acute or convalescent COVID-19.

This clone was counted only a few times. The sample has other DNA sequences that encode this CDR3 too. V is TRBV18 and J is TRBJ1-1; D might be TRBD1 (5 bases). Germline CDR1 is KGHSH and CDR2 is LQKENI. Trimming pared 3 bases from V and 4 bases from J, leaving 9 bases between. The CDR3 has 13 residues. CDR3 in DNA: TGTGCCAGCTCACCGCCCGGGGGCACTGAAGCTTTCTTT. Protein product: CASSPPGGTEAFF.

In this sample, this clone turned up once. This chain connects TRBV18 to TRBJ2-3; D call uncertain. The germline V gene has CDR1 KGHSH and CDR2 LQKENI. The CDR3 covers 15 residues. V dropped 0 bases and J dropped 2 bases, with 9 bases sitting between them. The CDR3 bases are TGTGCCAGCTCACCACCGTCTACCCTCACAGATACGCAGTATTTT. This sequence encodes CASSPPSTLTDTQYF. The full variable domain, with the rest looked up from reference TRBV18 and TRBJ2-3, is NAGVMQNPRHLVRRRGQEARLRCSPMKGHSHVYWYRQLPEEGLKFMVYLQKENIIDESGMPKERFSAEFPKEGPSILRIQQVVRGDSAAYFCASSPPSTLTDTQYFGPGTRLTVL.

The chain uses TRBV5-4 and TRBJ2-7; possibly TRBD2 for D (5 bases). V dropped 2 bases and J dropped 4 bases, with 16 bases sitting between them. Germline assignment: CDR1 SGHNT and CDR2 YYREEE (reference sequence). The CDR3 sequence is 15 residues long. CDR3 in amino acids: CASSLKSGNSYEQYF. The DNA of the CDR3 is TGTGCCAGCAGCTTAAAGAGCGGCAATTCGTACGAGCAGTACTTC.

The CDR3 DNA reads TGTGCCACCAGCAGCGGAAACGACAGGCTTCGTGAAAAACTGTTTTTT. Translating it yields CATSSGNDRLREKLFF. V is TRBV15 and J is TRBJ1-4; a possible D gene is TRBD1 (6 bases). CDR1 is LNHNV and CDR2 is YYDKDF in the germline V gene (reference sequence). CDR3 length: 16 residues. V dropped 3 bases and J dropped 7 bases, with 18 bases sitting between them.

This rearrangement joins TRBV19 to TRBJ1-2; possible D gene TRBD1, 5 bases. Between the trimmed V and J ends, which lost 8 bases and 5 bases, there was a span of 12 bases. Germline V gene lookup returns CDR1 LNHDA and CDR2 SQIVND (reference sequence). This CDR3 region has 12 residues. CDR3 sequence: CASSQGWYGYTF. In DNA form, the CDR3 reads TGTGCCAGTTCGCAGGGTTGGTATGGCTACACCTTC. The variable domain in full, completed from reference TRBV19 and TRBJ1-2, reads DGGITQSPKYLFRKEGQNVTLSCEQNLNHDAMYWYRQDPGQGLRLIYYSQIVNDFQKGDIAEGYSVSREKKESFPLTVTSAQKNPTAFYLCASSQGWYGYTFGSGTRLTVV.

The chain combines TRBV2 with TRBJ1-4; D gene ambiguous. Germline V gives CDR1 SNHLY, CDR2 FYNNEI. The CDR3 has 15 amino acids. The germline V and J ends were trimmed by 10 bases and 8 bases, with 23 bases remaining between them. In nucleotides, the CDR3 is TGTGCCATGTGGGCGGAGGGAATAAATAGGGAAAAACTGTTTTTT. It codes for CAMWAEGINREKLFF.

This chain links TRBV5-5 with TRBJ2-1, with no clear D. This CDR3 comprises 17 residues. Germline V gives CDR1 SGHKS, CDR2 YYEKEE (reference sequence). Trimming cost V 1 base and J 2 bases, with 16 bases left between them. CDR3 sequence reads: CASSLRIGQNTYNEQFF. The CDR3 nucleotides are TGTGCCAGCAGCTTGAGAATTGGGCAGAATACCTACAATGAGCAGTTCTTC. Full variable domain (rest looked up from reference TRBV5-5 and TRBJ2-1): DAGVTQSPTHLIKTRGQQVTLRCSPISGHKSVSWYQQVLGQGPQFIFQYYEKEERGRGNFPDRFSARQFPNYSSELNVNALLLGDSALYLCASSLRIGQNTYNEQFFGPGTRLTVL.

V usage is TRBV14 and J usage is TRBJ2-3; 8 nucleotides match TRBD2. This CDR3 contains 16 residues. Germline assignment: CDR1 SGHDN and CDR2 FVKESK. Losses at the gene ends were 0 bases for V and 2 bases for J; bases not matched to a gene: 4. In nucleotides, the CDR3 is TGTGCCAGCAGCCAAGACACTAGCGGTCCCACAGATACGCAGTATTTT. Translating it yields CASSQDTSGPTDTQYF.

The chain joins TRBV7-9 to TRBJ1-1; maybe TRBD1 (6 bases). From germline, CDR1 is SEHNR and CDR2 FQNEAQ (reference sequence). V lost 4 bases, J lost 5 bases, and 26 bases lay in between. The length of the CDR3 is 18 residues. CDR3 residues: CASSSQPGQRWGSTEAFF. The DNA of the CDR3 is TGTGCCAGCAGCTCACAACCGGGACAACGGTGGGGTAGTACTGAAGCTTTCTTT.

J is TRBJ1-2 and V is TRBV27; 7 bases are shared with TRBD1. This CDR3 is 15 amino acids long. CDR1 and CDR2 (germline): MNHEY, SMNVEV (reference sequence). Germline trimming cut 4 bases from V and 4 bases from J; bases unmatched to any gene: 9. The CDR3 is CASSSPWTGVYGYTF. CDR3 sequence (DNA): TGTGCCAGCAGTTCCCCCTGGACAGGAGTCTATGGCTACACCTTC.

V usage is TRBV20-1 and J usage is TRBJ2-5; D gene ambiguous. CDR1 is DFQATT, CDR2 SNEGSKA, per germline (reference sequence). The CDR3 runs to 11 residues. Trimming took 5 bases from V and 4 from J, leaving 8 bases between them. This CDR3 is CSALRGETQYF. CDR3 nucleotides: TGCAGTGCTCTCCGAGGAGAGACCCAGTACTTC.

The gene calls are TRBV4-3 and TRBJ2-3, with TRBD1 identical over 11 bases. Trimming removed 3 bases from V and 4 bases from J; junction bases left unmatched: 9. Germline V CDR1 and CDR2: LGHNA, YSLEER. The CDR3 is 17 amino acids. The CDR3 protein is CASSHPIGTGGADTQYF. The CDR3 nucleotides read TGCGCCAGCAGCCACCCAATCGGGACAGGGGGTGCAGATACGCAGTATTTT.

V gene TRBV6-5 combines with J gene TRBJ2-1; TRBD2 matches at 9 bases. Germline loops: CDR1 MNHEY, CDR2 SVGAGI. The CDR3 covers 16 residues. V was pared by 2 bases and J by 5 bases, with 7 bases of the junction left unmatched. Written as DNA, the CDR3 is TGTGCCAGCAGTTACACGACTAGCGGTATACACAATGAGCAGTTCTTC. Translation: CASSYTTSGIHNEQFF.

The chain recombines TRBV20-1 with TRBJ1-1; D perhaps matches TRBD1 (6 bases). Trimming removed 3 bases at V and 2 bases at J, with 16 bases between. The CDR3 is made up of 15 amino acids. CDR1 is DFQATT, CDR2 SNEGSKA, per germline (reference sequence). CDR3 bases: TGCAGTGCTAGTGGCAATCGACAGGACAACACTGAAGCTTTCTTT. Its translation is CSASGNRQDNTEAFF.

This chain connects TRBV6-5 to TRBJ2-3; D remains unclear. The ends were cut back, 5 bases at V and 0 bases at J, with 12 bases in the middle. The CDR3 is 15 residues long. Germline V gene lookup returns CDR1 MNHEY and CDR2 SVGAGI. This CDR3 reads CASSLGPLSTDTQYF. CDR3 sequence (DNA): TGTGCCAGCAGTCTCGGTCCCTTAAGCACAGATACGCAGTATTTT.

The V and J genes are TRBV5-1 and TRBJ1-1; TRBD1 matches at 10 bases. V lost 4 bases, J lost 7 bases, and 10 bases stayed unmatched. The CDR3 loop spans 15 amino acids. The V gene's germline CDR1 is SGHRS and CDR2 YFSETQ. The CDR3 nucleotides are TGCGCCAGCAGCGGAAAGACAGGGGGCAACGGTGAAGCTTTCTTT. Its translation is CASSGKTGGNGEAFF.

The chain combines TRBV7-6 with TRBJ1-1, with no clear D. Germline lookup yields CDR1 SGHVS and CDR2 FNYEAQ. V dropped 5 bases and J dropped 4 bases, with 20 bases sitting between them. The CDR3 is 16 amino acids. The CDR3 loop is CASSPQTARSGTEAFF. DNA for the CDR3: TGTGCCAGCAGCCCTCAAACGGCACGATCGGGCACTGAAGCTTTCTTT.

The rearrangement links TRBV30 to TRBJ2-3; TRBD2 matches at 13 bases. The CDR3 consists of 15 residues. Per the germline V gene, CDR1 is GTSNPN and CDR2 is SVGIG (reference sequence). V shed 3 bases, J shed 4 bases, and the junction held 4 bases outside the gene matches. The CDR3 spells CAWSDGLAGADTQYF. CDR3 bases: TGTGCCTGGAGCGATGGACTAGCGGGAGCAGATACGCAGTATTTT.

The V and J genes are TRBV30 and TRBJ1-1; 8 nucleotides align to TRBD1. From germline, CDR1 is GTSNPN and CDR2 SVGIG (reference sequence). This CDR3 has 15 residues. J was trimmed by 1 base and V by 5 bases; bases with no gene match: 9. In DNA form, the CDR3 reads TGTGCCTGGGGCCCGGACAGGGTGGGGAACACTGAAGCTTTCTTT. It yields the protein CAWGPDRVGNTEAFF.

The chain couples TRBV7-2 to TRBJ1-4, with D perhaps matching TRBD1 (6 bases). There are 17 residues in the CDR3. Per the germline V gene, CDR1 is SGHTA and CDR2 is FQGNSA. The V and J ends lost 2 bases and 7 bases respectively, with 20 bases between them. The CDR3 spells CASSLSPVGGGGEKLFF. In DNA form, the CDR3 reads TGTGCCAGCAGCTTATCCCCCGTGGGGGGGGGCGGTGAAAAACTGTTTTTT.

This sequence joins TRBV7-2 and TRBJ1-4, with a weak D call TRBD1 (5 bases). Trimming took 5 bases from V and 8 from J, leaving 18 bases between them. The CDR3 consists of 15 residues. Germline V lookup: CDR1 SGHTA, CDR2 FQGNSA. CDR3 sequence (DNA): TGTGCCAGCAGCCGGACGGTCGGGGGTACCGAAAAACTGTTTTTT. This translates into CASSRTVGGTEKLFF.

The rearrangement uses TRBV7-2 and TRBJ2-7, with a possible D match to TRBD1 (6 bases). Trimming pared 3 bases from V and 4 bases from J, leaving 19 bases between. Per the germline V gene, CDR1 is SGHTA and CDR2 is FQGNSA. This CDR3 contains 16 residues. The CDR3 sequence: CASSLNRAPPVYEQYF. The CDR3 coding sequence is TGTGCCAGCAGCTTGAACAGGGCGCCACCTGTATACGAGCAGTACTTC.

J is TRBJ2-1 and V is TRBV7-9; 8 bases fit TRBD2. The trim removed 1 base at V and 7 bases at J, leaving 3 bases unmatched. There are 14 residues in the CDR3. Germline V CDR1 and CDR2: SEHNR, FQNEAQ (reference sequence). CDR3 sequence reads: CASSLVAGRNEQFF. CDR3 DNA: TGTGCCAGCAGCTTAGTAGCGGGAAGGAATGAGCAGTTCTTC. Full variable domain (missing parts from reference TRBV7-9 and TRBJ2-1): DTGVSQNPRHKITKRGQNVTFRCDPISEHNRLYWYRQTLGQGPEFLTYFQNEAQLEKSRLLSDRFSAERPKGSFSTLEIQRTEQGDSAMYLCASSLVAGRNEQFFGPGTRLTVL.

This clone has just a few counts. The chain is built from TRBV28 and TRBJ1-2, with D hard to call. V was shortened by 7 bases and J by 0 bases, with 9 bases between the two germline ends. The length of the CDR3 is 13 residues. Germline CDR1 is MDHEN and CDR2 is SYDVKM. Here the CDR3 DNA reads TGTGCCAGCAATCCCACTTCTAACTATGGCTACACCTTC. It translates to CASNPTSNYGYTF.

The chain recombines TRBV6-5 with TRBJ1-2, with TRBD1 as a possible D gene (6 bases). This CDR3 contains 16 residues. V was clipped by 0 bases and J by 3 bases, with 14 bases between them. Germline V lookup: CDR1 MNHEY, CDR2 SVGAGI. The CDR3 here is CASSYSRDTFYYGYTF. The CDR3 DNA is TGTGCCAGCAGTTACTCAAGGGACACCTTCTACTATGGCTACACCTTC.

This clone has only a few counts. The V call is TRBV18, the J call TRBJ2-1, with TRBD2 matching 8 bases. Losses at the gene ends were 3 bases for V and 3 bases for J; bases not matched to a gene: 4. CDR3 length equals 15 residues. Germline V lookup: CDR1 KGHSH, CDR2 LQKENI. CDR3: CASSPRGALYNEQFF. The CDR3 bases are TGTGCCAGCTCACCGCGGGGGGCACTCTACAATGAGCAGTTCTTC.

This chain connects TRBV11-2 to TRBJ2-1, with D possibly TRBD2 on 5 matching bases. The CDR3 sequence is 13 residues long. V was clipped by 1 base and J by 9 bases, with 10 bases between them. CDR1 and CDR2 (germline): SGHAT, FQNNGV. CDR3 in amino acids: CASSLGSGFEQFF. In DNA form, the CDR3 reads TGTGCCAGCAGCTTAGGCAGCGGCTTTGAGCAGTTCTTC.

The chain couples TRBV10-3 to TRBJ1-4; maybe TRBD1 (6 bases). Germline loops: CDR1 ENHRY, CDR2 SYGVKD. V lost 3 bases to trimming and J lost 4 bases, with 6 bases between them. CDR3 size: 13 residues. CDR3 nucleotides: TGTGCCATCAGTGACAGGGGTAATGAAAAACTGTTTTTT. It codes for CAISDRGNEKLFF.

The chain links TRBV18 to TRBJ2-5; 8 bases line up with TRBD2. Germline CDR1 KGHSH, CDR2 LQKENI. V lost 5 bases, J lost 3 bases, and 5 bases stayed unmatched. The CDR3 sequence is 14 residues long. DNA of the CDR3: TGTGCCAGCTCATCAACTAGCGGTGAAGAGACCCAGTACTTC. As protein: CASSSTSGEETQYF.